This TCR beta chain was sequenced during a study of beta chain features in type 1 diabetes. Findings and limits, study-wide: Shorter templates may be favored by PCR, equally so in patients and controls.

The investigators reverse transcribed all of the isolated RNA, so they sequenced expressed TCRB transcripts. Approximately 3.9 million reads per sample were averaged for naive, central memory and regulatory samples. Using immunoSEQ multiplex PCR, the repertoire was profiled, and TCRdb retains in-frame clones only, with some absent. The sample lists hundreds of thousands of clones, roughly 31% occurring once. A few counts support this clone. What it recognizes is unknown. Germline V CDR1 and CDR2: SGHTA, FQGNSA. This CDR3 has 13 residues. V was clipped by 5 bases and J by 8 bases, with 15 bases between them.

The chain carries TRBV7-2 and TRBJ1-2; unclear D gene. The sample taken for sequencing was naive CD4+ T cells from blood. This sequence originates from a man younger than 35 in good health. This CDR3 reads CASSAISGRGYTF. CDR3 DNA sequence: TGTGCCAGCAGCGCAATAAGCGGCCGGGGCTACACCTTC.